These 16 T cell receptor beta chains originate from one sample sequenced in a study of Ad26.COV2.S vaccination and SARS-CoV-2 variants. Stated treatment: approximately 18 received Ad26.COV2.S at low or high dose, single or two shots; 5 received placebo; per-sample allocation not given. Day 63 after the first injection of vaccine or placebo was the sampling time. The repertoire was sequenced with immunoSEQ multiplex PCR; TCRdb's copy has only in-frame clones and lacks some. The sample has about 400,000 clones; around 91% are singletons. Source: peripheral blood, taken in a trial of Ad26.COV2.S vaccine versus placebo. These receptors all come from a person aged 18-65 years who received the Ad26.COV2.S COVID-19 vaccine or a placebo.

This chain connects TRBV7-2 to TRBJ2-7; TRBD2 matches 9 bases. V trimming: 6 bases; J trimming: 3 bases; junction bases outside the gene matches: 3. Germline CDR1 and CDR2: SGHTA and FQGNSA. The CDR3 covers 13 residues. CDR3 loop: CASRRTSVYEQYF. The CDR3 DNA is TGTGCCAGCAGACGGACTAGCGTCTACGAGCAGTACTTC.

V gene TRBV19 combines with J gene TRBJ1-5, with D uncertain. Germline loops: CDR1 LNHDA, CDR2 SQIVND (reference sequence). V was clipped by 6 bases and J by 3 bases, with 12 bases between them. The length of the CDR3 is 14 residues. The CDR3 coding sequence is TGTGCCAGTAGGGAATTCACCCTCAATCAGCCCCAGCATTTT. Translation: CASREFTLNQPQHF.

This clone was recorded once. This chain uses TRBV28 with TRBJ2-2, with D perhaps TRBD2 (6 bases). The CDR3 has 13 amino acids. The germline gives CDR1 MDHEN, CDR2 SYDVKM. The germline V and J ends were trimmed by 10 bases and 1 base, with 10 bases remaining between them. CDR3 protein: CATGAGNTGELFF. In DNA form, the CDR3 reads TGTGCCACCGGAGCGGGGAACACCGGGGAGCTGTTTTTT.

This rearrangement joins TRBV30 to TRBJ2-5, with TRBD1 matching 9 bases. The CDR3 length is 13 residues. V was clipped by 0 bases and J by 5 bases; unmatched bases: 1. CDR1 GTSNPN and CDR2 SVGIG come from the germline V gene (reference sequence). CDR3 sequence (DNA): TGTGCCTGGAGTGTACAGGGGGCTGAGACCCAGTACTTC. It translates to CAWSVQGAETQYF.

CDR3 in DNA: TGTGCCAGCAGCCTATTAGCGGGAGGGTTGTACAATGAGCAGTTCTTC. Protein sequence: CASSLLAGGLYNEQFF. V gene TRBV27 combines with J gene TRBJ2-1, with 11 bases lining up with TRBD2. Losses at the gene ends were 6 bases for V and 4 bases for J; bases not matched to a gene: 8. Germline V gene sequence: CDR1 MNHEY, CDR2 SMNVEV (reference sequence). This CDR3 comprises 16 residues.

The chain uses TRBV9 and TRBJ2-6; no clear D. V was clipped by 0 bases and J by 0 bases, with 7 bases between them. Germline V lookup: CDR1 SGDLS, CDR2 YYNGEE. This CDR3 has 16 amino acids. In DNA, the CDR3 is TGTGCCAGCAGCGTAGCCGAGAACTCTGGGGCCAACGTCCTGACTTTC. Translating it yields CASSVAENSGANVLTF.

The rearrangement links TRBV11-2 to TRBJ2-6, with D unclear. V gave up 1 base and J gave up 0 bases, with 13 bases separating them. Looked up from germline, CDR1 is SGHAT and CDR2 is FQNNGV. The CDR3 consists of 18 residues. The CDR3, as DNA: TGTGCCAGCAGCTTAGTCTCGTCCGGCCTCTCTGGGGCCAACGTCCTGACTTTC. It encodes CASSLVSSGLSGANVLTF.

The chain carries TRBV15 and TRBJ2-1; D remains unclear. Germline V gene sequence: CDR1 LNHNV, CDR2 YYDKDF (reference sequence). This CDR3 has 14 amino acids. V was clipped by 5 bases and J by 5 bases, with 13 bases between them. CDR3: CATSASAADNEQFF. CDR3 sequence (DNA): TGTGCCACCAGCGCCTCGGCGGCAGACAATGAGCAGTTCTTC.

The V call is TRBV12-3 or TRBV12-4, the J call TRBJ2-5; no reliable D call. V lost 3 bases to trimming and J lost 3 bases, with 5 bases between them. The CDR3 contains 12 residues. CDR3 protein: CASSFGEETQYF. CDR3 coding DNA: TGTGCCAGCAGTTTCGGAGAAGAGACCCAGTACTTC.

The rearrangement links TRBV29-1 to TRBJ2-1; D call uncertain. The CDR3 is 12 residues long. Trimming stripped 4 bases from V and 5 bases from J, with 9 bases between. CDR1 SQVTM and CDR2 ANQGSEA come from the germline V gene. The CDR3 nucleotides read TGCAGCGTTGCCAGGAATCACAATGAGCAGTTCTTC. Translation gives CSVARNHNEQFF.

V and J are TRBV12-3 or TRBV12-4 and TRBJ1-2, with a possible D match to TRBD1 (5 bases). This CDR3 comprises 13 residues. Trimming left V 7 bases short and J 1 base short, with 10 bases between. CDR3 loop: CASTRRGNYGYTF. The CDR3 DNA reads TGTGCCAGCACGAGGAGGGGTAACTATGGCTACACCTTC.

V usage is TRBV5-1 and J usage is TRBJ2-1; tentatively, D is TRBD2 (5 bases). This CDR3 is built from 13 residues. V shed 3 bases and J shed 13 bases, with 17 bases lying between them. From germline, CDR1 is SGHRS and CDR2 YFSETQ. CDR3 amino acids: CASSSRALDFQFF. The CDR3 bases are TGCGCCAGCAGCTCGCGGGCGCTGGATTTCCAGTTCTTC.

V gene TRBV7-2 combines with J gene TRBJ2-2, with 16 bases that match TRBD2. The CDR3 totals 16 residues. The J segment lost 6 bases and the V segment lost 5 bases, leaving 3 bases of the junction unmatched. Germline CDR1 SGHTA, CDR2 FQGNSA. This CDR3 is CASSQGTSGRAGELFF. In DNA, the CDR3 is TGTGCCAGCAGCCAGGGGACTAGCGGGAGGGCCGGGGAGCTGTTTTTT.

The chain has TRBV2 and TRBJ1-2; maybe TRBD1 (6 bases). The germline V and J ends were trimmed by 3 bases and 8 bases, with 13 bases remaining between them. CDR1 and CDR2 (germline): SNHLY, FYNNEI. CDR3 size: 13 residues. CDR3 sequence (DNA): TGTGCCAGCAGTGAGGAGGTCCAGGGGGGCTACACCTTC. Translated, it gives CASSEEVQGGYTF. Full variable domain (missing parts from reference TRBV2 and TRBJ1-2): EPEVTQTPSHQVTQMGQEVILRCVPISNHLYFYWYRQILGQKVEFLVSFYNNEISEKSEIFDDQFSVERPDGSNFTLKIRSTKLEDSAMYFCASSEEVQGGYTFGSGTRLTVV.

This chain uses TRBV11-2 with TRBJ2-1, with D perhaps matching TRBD1 (5 bases). The CDR3 covers 15 residues. Germline-derived CDR1 and CDR2 are SGHAT and FQNNGV. V was shortened by 2 bases and J by 2 bases, with 10 bases between the two germline ends. CDR3 sequence reads: CASSLQGGPYNEQFF. In nucleotides, the CDR3 is TGTGCCAGCAGCTTACAGGGTGGACCCTACAATGAGCAGTTCTTC.

CDR3 residues: CASSPDWDPYNEQFF. CDR3 bases: TGTGCCAGCAGCCCGGACTGGGACCCTTACAATGAGCAGTTCTTC. The chain links TRBV7-9 to TRBJ2-1, with D perhaps TRBD1 or TRBD2 (5 bases each). This CDR3 is 15 amino acids long. Germline V lookup: CDR1 SEHNR, CDR2 FQNEAQ (reference sequence). Trimming removed 5 bases from V and 4 bases from J, with 15 bases in between.